These T cell receptor beta chains were read from a single sample in a study of shared clonotypes between healthy human individuals. Profiled with immunoSEQ multiplex PCR; TCRdb holds only in-frame clones, not every one. Found here are 150,000 to 200,000 clones, around 93% of them singletons; the top ten hold 0.067%. Sequenced sample: naive CD4+ T cells sorted from blood. These TCRs come from a woman under 40 in good health. CDR3s leave out the opening cysteine and the closing phenylalanine or tryptophan. The order of the fields is V gene, J gene, CDR3 protein.

TRBV27	TRBJ2-5	ASSSLGVRETQY
TRBV19	TRBJ2-5	ASSKIAGALETQY
TRBV6-5	TRBJ1-3	ASSLLRGVGNTIY
TRBV28	TRBJ2-2	ASSWTSGSYTGELF
TRBV2	TRBJ1-1	ASTERGLKAF
TRBV7-9	TRBJ2-7	ASSLAHGTYEQY
TRBV11-2	TRBJ1-5	ASSLTGKDPQH
TRBV6-4	TRBJ2-2	ASRATSGTGELF
TRBV7-8	TRBJ2-7	ASSKGAGGVDEQY
TRBV5-1	TRBJ2-1	ASSLGGPSMNEQF
TRBV30	TRBJ2-7	AWETGALNEQY
TRBV2	TRBJ2-3	ASSDRLHTDTQY
TRBV27	TRBJ2-6	ASGGAGSGANVLT
TRBV27	TRBJ2-1	ASSFTEGLRSYNEQF
TRBV7-2	TRBJ2-7	ASSLAKGSYEQY
TRBV7-9	TRBJ1-1	ASSFQDSVAF
TRBV10-2	TRBJ1-3	ASSESTGFTGNTIY
TRBV4-1	TRBJ2-7	ASSPRALYEQY
TRBV18	TRBJ1-4	ASSPTGTDEKLF
TRBV19	-	ASSGGRGYEQY
TRBV27	TRBJ2-5	ASSLSVRRETQY
TRBV25-1	TRBJ1-1	ASSRRTGYHTEAF
TRBV6-5	TRBJ1-1	ASSVEGANTEAF
TRBV28	TRBJ1-2	ASSVTGAGGYT
TRBV4-2	TRBJ2-3	ASSRKGGPDTQY
TRBV18	TRBJ1-3	ASSPIWGRTGNTIY
TRBV11-2	TRBJ2-7	ASSFSILAGGNTYEQY
TRBV11-1	TRBJ2-7	ASSVTRYEQY
TRBV11-2	TRBJ2-2	ASSLDRLLNTGELF